This record covers a single T cell receptor (beta chain). The data belong to a study of blood T cell repertoires in COVID-19. Profiling relied on immunoSEQ multiplex PCR, and the TCRdb table lists in-frame clones only, not all of them. The sample records 120,000 or so clones, about 79% being singletons. Germline V gives CDR1 SGDLS, CDR2 YYNGEE. The CDR3 contains 15 residues. V shed 0 bases and J 4 bases; nucleotides not matched to a gene: 4. The sample consisted of peripheral blood. V is TRBV9 and J is TRBJ2-1; 7 bases agree with TRBD2. This receptor was obtained from a man in his forties or fifties with active or convalescent COVID-19. The CDR3 protein is CASSVVASGYNEQFF. CDR3 bases: TGTGCCAGCAGCGTAGTGGCTAGCGGATACAATGAGCAGTTCTTC.